Shown below are 30 T cell receptor beta chains from a single sample sequenced in a study of cytomegalovirus exposure and HLA in healthy donors. Researchers ran the PCR with 60 Vbeta and 13 Jbeta primers. Repertoires were generated with immunoSEQ multiplex PCR, while TCRdb's copy carries only in-frame clones and drops some. The sample yields fewer than 200,000 clones, around four fifths seen once. The sequenced material came from PBMCs. The receptors derive from a man aged 30-40 years in good health and CMV-seronegative.

The V gene is TRBV7-2, the J gene TRBJ1-4; no firm D call. Trimming shortened V by 2 bases and J by 5 bases, and 9 bases separated the two germline ends. Germline V gene sequence: CDR1 SGHTA, CDR2 FQGNSA. The CDR3 loop spans 14 amino acids. The CDR3 reads CASSLWSKNEKLFF. CDR3 DNA sequence: TGTGCCAGCAGCTTATGGAGCAAGAATGAAAAACTGTTTTTT.

The chain couples TRBV11-2 to TRBJ2-1; D call uncertain. The CDR3 consists of 15 residues. CDR1 is SGHAT and CDR2 is FQNNGV in the germline V gene. The V gene lost 7 bases and the J gene lost 6 bases, with 19 bases spanning the gap. The CDR3, as DNA: TGTGCCAGCATGGAGAACGCGGTAAGTAGCAATGAGCAGTTCTTC. This sequence encodes CASMENAVSSNEQFF.

The chain carries TRBV28 and TRBJ1-4; possible D gene TRBD1, 6 bases. Germline V lookup: CDR1 MDHEN, CDR2 SYDVKM. The CDR3 consists of 15 residues. V was clipped by 5 bases and J by 2 bases, with 12 bases between them. The CDR3: CASSRGGATNEKLFF. CDR3 nucleotide sequence: TGTGCCAGCAGTCGGGGGGGCGCGACTAATGAAAAACTGTTTTTT.

V gene TRBV7-3 combines with J gene TRBJ1-1, with TRBD1 matching 7 bases. V lost 5 bases and J lost 3; bases outside the gene matches: 3. The CDR3 spans 13 residues. The germline gives CDR1 SGHTA, CDR2 FQGTGA. In nucleotides, the CDR3 is TGTGCCAGCAGCCGACAGGGCGACACTGAAGCTTTCTTT. Its translation is CASSRQGDTEAFF.

This clone came up once. V is TRBV28 and J is TRBJ1-4, with 11 bases fitting TRBD1. The V and J ends lost 5 bases and 15 bases, in that order; junction bases with no gene match: 11. Germline V gene sequence: CDR1 MDHEN, CDR2 SYDVKM. This CDR3 is built from 14 residues. CDR3: CASSLGDRGGQVFF. DNA for the CDR3: TGTGCCAGCAGTCTAGGGGACAGGGGGGGACAAGTGTTTTTT. Full variable domain (missing parts from reference TRBV28 and TRBJ1-4): DVKVTQSSRYLVKRTGEKVFLECVQDMDHENMFWYRQDPGLGLRLIYFSYDVKMKEKGDIPEGYSVSREKKERFSLILESASTNQTSMYLCASSLGDRGGQVFFGSGTQLSVL.

V gene TRBV2 combines with J gene TRBJ2-5, with D possibly being TRBD1 (6 bases). CDR1 SNHLY and CDR2 FYNNEI come from the germline V gene. The CDR3 is made up of 13 amino acids. With 6 bases removed from V and 1 base from J, the gap between germline ends came to 9 bases. CDR3: CASSLDSQETQYF. The CDR3 DNA reads TGTGCCAGCAGCTTGGACAGCCAAGAGACCCAGTACTTC.

J is TRBJ2-7 and V is TRBV6-5; a possible D gene is TRBD2 (6 bases). CDR1 is MNHEY, CDR2 SVGAGI, per germline. V lost 5 bases and J lost 0, with 14 bases in between. The CDR3 runs to 15 residues. CDR3 bases: TGTGCCAGCAGTCGCGGGGCAGGGAGCTCCTACGAGCAGTACTTC. Protein sequence: CASSRGAGSSYEQYF.

The sample holds a few counts of this clone. This chain links TRBV18 with TRBJ2-7, with 13 nucleotides matching TRBD2. Germline V lookup: CDR1 KGHSH, CDR2 LQKENI. The CDR3 has 16 amino acids. J gave up 6 bases and V 1 base, and 6 bases lay outside the gene matches. CDR3 DNA sequence: TGTGCCAGCTCACCACTGGCGACTAGCGGGAGGAGCGAGCAGTACTTC. Protein product: CASSPLATSGRSEQYF. Full variable domain (outside the CDR3, taken from reference TRBV18 and TRBJ2-7): NAGVMQNPRHLVRRRGQEARLRCSPMKGHSHVYWYRQLPEEGLKFMVYLQKENIIDESGMPKERFSAEFPKEGPSILRIQQVVRGDSAAYFCASSPLATSGRSEQYFGPGTRLTVT.

The J gene is TRBJ1-2, the V gene TRBV28; D remains ambiguous. Per germline, CDR1 MDHEN and CDR2 SYDVKM. V was shortened by 6 bases and J by 2 bases, with 10 bases between the two germline ends. There are 13 residues in the CDR3. The CDR3 sequence is CASSIGGNYGYTF. The CDR3 nucleotides read TGTGCCAGCAGCATTGGAGGGAACTATGGCTACACCTTC.

The V call is TRBV9, the J call TRBJ2-7; D might be TRBD1 (6 bases). This CDR3 comprises 16 residues. Germline V lookup: CDR1 SGDLS, CDR2 YYNGEE. Trimming removed 4 bases at V and 4 bases at J, with 21 bases between. The CDR3 region is CASSPPGAEKAYEQYF. CDR3 nucleotides: TGTGCCAGCAGCCCCCCAGGGGCCGAAAAGGCGTACGAGCAGTACTTC.

This sequence joins TRBV4-2 and TRBJ2-1, with TRBD2 matching 11 bases. The trim removed 5 bases at V and 7 bases at J, leaving 7 bases unmatched. Per the germline V gene, CDR1 is LGHNA and CDR2 is YNFKEQ. There are 15 residues in the CDR3. This chain's CDR3 is CASSAGTSGSNEQFF. CDR3 sequence (DNA): TGTGCCAGCAGCGCCGGGACTAGCGGATCTAATGAGCAGTTCTTC.

The genes are TRBV6-5 and TRBJ2-7; 14 nucleotides align to TRBD2. Germline V gene sequence: CDR1 MNHEY, CDR2 SVGAGI. The CDR3 extends over 14 amino acids. The junction had 4 bases not matched to a gene; V was cut back by 6 bases and J by 6 bases. The CDR3 spells CASRTGTSGSEQYF. CDR3 bases: TGTGCCAGCAGAACCGGGACTAGCGGGAGCGAGCAGTACTTC.

This sequence joins TRBV28 and TRBJ1-4; 7 bases are shared with TRBD1. The V segment lost 3 bases and the J segment 1 base; nucleotides outside the gene matches: 5. This CDR3 is built from 16 residues. CDR1 and CDR2 (germline): MDHEN, SYDVKM. The CDR3 region has the DNA TGTGCCAGCAGTTTGGAGGGGGCGATAACTAATGAAAAACTGTTTTTT. Protein product: CASSLEGAITNEKLFF.

This sequence joins TRBV21-1 and TRBJ2-5; the table's D gene call, TRBD2, was not cross checked with the DNA. TRBV21-1 is a pseudogene segment. This CDR3 has 18 amino acids. The CDR3 loop is CASSKGTSGRSWTETQYF. In DNA, the CDR3 is TGTGCCAGCAGCAAAGGGACTAGCGGGAGGTCTTGGACAGAGACCCAGTACTTC.

This clone was detected only once. The V gene is TRBV6-5, the J gene TRBJ2-7, with 9 bases identical to TRBD1. This CDR3 is built from 15 residues. V was clipped by 4 bases and J by 4 bases; unmatched bases: 8. Germline V CDR1 and CDR2: MNHEY, SVGAGI. In nucleotides, the CDR3 is TGTGCCAGCAGTTTAAGGGGACAGGGATCGTACGAGCAGTACTTC. Translated: CASSLRGQGSYEQYF.

This chain links TRBV21-1 with TRBJ2-5; the table's D call of TRBD2 was not tested on the DNA. TRBV21-1 is designated a pseudogene. The CDR3 sequence is 14 residues long. CDR3 in DNA: TGTGCCAGCAGCAAAGAAGCGAATCCAGAGACCCAGTACTTC. Amino acid sequence: CASSKEANPETQYF.

This clone occurred a few times. The V gene is TRBV5-1, the J gene TRBJ2-3, with 8 nucleotides matching TRBD2. The CDR3 is made up of 17 amino acids. V lost 2 bases, J lost 0 bases, and 8 bases stayed unmatched. Germline values: CDR1 SGHRS, CDR2 YFSETQ. The CDR3 nucleotides read TGCGCCAGCAGCTTAAGTTCAACTAGCGGTAGCACAGATACGCAGTATTTT. Translation: CASSLSSTSGSTDTQYF.

This sequence joins TRBV28 and TRBJ1-2, with D hard to call. The CDR3 runs 14 residues. The ends were cut back, 5 bases at V and 2 bases at J, with 12 bases in the middle. Germline V gene data show CDR1 as MDHEN and CDR2 as SYDVKM. The CDR3 DNA reads as TGTGCCAGCAGTGAGGCGCGGTGGAACTATGGCTACACCTTC. Amino acids: CASSEARWNYGYTF.

This clone was seen a few times. J is TRBJ1-1 and V is TRBV6-5; 8 bases match TRBD1. The length of the CDR3 is 15 residues. V was clipped by 7 bases and J by 4 bases; unmatched bases: 11. Looked up from germline, CDR1 is MNHEY and CDR2 is SVGAGI. CDR3 sequence (DNA): TGTGCCAGCATCGACAGGGGTAGAATCGTCACTGAAGCTTTCTTT. Its protein product is CASIDRGRIVTEAFF.

CDR3 DNA: TGCGCCAGCAGCTTGGGGGCGTTGGGCCAAGAGACCCAGTACTTC. It translates to CASSLGALGQETQYF. The chain combines TRBV5-1 with TRBJ2-5; D remains ambiguous. There are 15 residues in the CDR3. The V and J ends lost 0 bases and 1 base respectively, with 10 bases between them. Germline-derived CDR1 and CDR2 are SGHRS and YFSETQ.

This clone appeared a few times. The rearrangement joins TRBV11-2 to TRBJ2-1; D is possibly TRBD2 (9 bases). Germline V gene data show CDR1 as SGHAT and CDR2 as FQNNGV. V gave up 5 bases and J gave up 5 bases, with 28 bases separating them. CDR3 length equals 19 residues. CDR3 sequence: CASSLRTGRAGGPHNEQFF. The CDR3 DNA reads TGTGCCAGCAGCCTGAGGACAGGGAGGGCGGGAGGGCCCCACAATGAGCAGTTCTTC. The full variable domain, its missing parts supplied by reference TRBV11-2 and TRBJ2-1, is EAGVAQSPRYKIIEKRQSVAFWCNPISGHATLYWYQQILGQGPKLLIQFQNNGVVDDSQLPKDRFSAERLKGVDSTLKIQPAKLEDSAVYLCASSLRTGRAGGPHNEQFFGPGTRLTVL.

The V gene is TRBV19, the J gene TRBJ2-1; 8 bases agree with TRBD1. The V and J ends lost 5 bases and 3 bases, in that order; junction bases with no gene match: 6. This CDR3 has 15 residues. Germline V gene sequence: CDR1 LNHDA, CDR2 SQIVND (reference sequence). CDR3 region: CASSRGTGVYNEQFF. The CDR3 bases are TGTGCCAGTAGTCGCGGGACAGGAGTCTACAATGAGCAGTTCTTC.

The chain couples TRBV7-2 to TRBJ1-5; D not resolved. V was shortened by 1 base and J by 6 bases, with 4 bases between the two germline ends. The CDR3 contains 12 residues. The germline V gene encodes CDR1 SGHTA and CDR2 FQGNSA. As DNA, the CDR3 is TGTGCCAGCAGCTTAGGTAGTCAGCCCCAGCATTTT. Translated: CASSLGSQPQHF.

The gene calls are TRBV5-1 and TRBJ2-2, with 7 bases aligning to TRBD1. CDR3 length: 15 residues. CDR1 is SGHRS, CDR2 YFSETQ, per germline. Trimming cost V 7 bases and J 0 bases; bases outside gene matches: 6. In nucleotides, the CDR3 is TGCGCCAGCCGGGTAGGGACAGCGAACACCGGGGAGCTGTTTTTT. It specifies CASRVGTANTGELFF.

The chain carries TRBV6-5 and TRBJ2-7; 8 bases agree with TRBD1. The CDR3 contains 15 residues. Germline V CDR1 and CDR2: MNHEY, SVGAGI. The J segment lost 5 bases and the V segment lost 0 bases, leaving 6 bases of the junction unmatched. The CDR3 protein is CASSYSGTGINEQYF. In nucleotides, the CDR3 is TGTGCCAGCAGTTACTCGGGGACAGGAATCAACGAGCAGTACTTC.

This clone was observed a few times. The V gene is TRBV11-2, the J gene TRBJ1-2; D unclear. The CDR3 totals 14 residues. Germline values: CDR1 SGHAT, CDR2 FQNNGV. Trimming stripped 3 bases from V and 0 bases from J, with 8 bases between. The CDR3 here is CASSFGGANYGYTF. The CDR3 nucleotides read TGTGCCAGCAGCTTTGGTGGAGCTAACTATGGCTACACCTTC.

V is TRBV5-4 and J is TRBJ1-5; perhaps TRBD1 as D (5 bases). The CDR3 runs to 13 residues. V lost 4 bases, J lost 6 bases, and 11 bases lay in between. CDR1 is SGHNT and CDR2 is YYREEE in the germline V gene (reference sequence). DNA for the CDR3: TGTGCCAGCAGCACGGACGGGGGTCAGCCCCAGCATTTT. It yields the protein CASSTDGGQPQHF.

V and J are TRBV15 and TRBJ1-1; 9 nucleotides line up with TRBD1. This CDR3 region has 17 residues. The germline CDR1 and CDR2 sequences are LNHNV and YYDKDF (reference sequence). The V segment lost 1 base and the J segment 2 bases; nucleotides outside the gene matches: 8. CDR3 amino acids: CATSRGRTGAGNTEAFF. CDR3 DNA: TGTGCCACCAGCAGAGGCCGGACAGGGGCTGGAAACACTGAAGCTTTCTTT. Together with reference TRBV15 and TRBJ1-1, the CDR3 gives the full variable domain: DAMVIQNPRYQVTQFGKPVTLSCSQTLNHNVMYWYQQKSSQAPKLLFHYYDKDFNNEADTPDNFQSRRPNTSFCFLDIRSPGLGDTAMYLCATSRGRTGAGNTEAFFGQGTRLTVV.

V gene TRBV19 combines with J gene TRBJ1-5; 7 bases are shared with TRBD1. There are 13 residues in the CDR3. Losses at the gene ends were 9 bases for V and 7 bases for J; bases not matched to a gene: 9. Per germline, CDR1 LNHDA and CDR2 SQIVND (reference sequence). The DNA of the CDR3 is TGTGCCAGCGGACAGGCCCTCTCACAGCCCCAGCATTTT. It codes for CASGQALSQPQHF.

The V gene is TRBV19, the J gene TRBJ2-3, with D perhaps TRBD1 (6 bases). The germline gives CDR1 LNHDA, CDR2 SQIVND (reference sequence). Deletions cut 9 bases from V and 2 bases from J, with 15 bases between. The CDR3 spans 14 residues. The CDR3 is CASHAGTPTDTQYF. CDR3 DNA: TGTGCCAGCCACGCCGGGACACCCACAGATACGCAGTATTTT.